The subject of this entry is one T cell receptor beta chain. Its antigen is currently unknown. Repertoires were generated with immunoSEQ multiplex PCR, while TCRdb's copy carries only in-frame clones and drops some. This table has more than 20,000 clones, approximately 77% appearing once. These data belong to a study of vaccination effects on CD4 cells after COVID-19. Across the whole study: Participants got two doses of BNT162b2 or mRNA-1273 vaccine.

V was trimmed by 4 bases and J by 0 bases, leaving 9 bases between them. CDR1 LGHDT and CDR2 YNNKEL come from the germline V gene (reference sequence). The CDR3 totals 15 residues. CD4+ T cells specific for antigen were expanded with viral peptide pools by the ViraFEST assay before sequencing. Upon completion of 10 days in culture, CD4+ T cells were isolated. Testing of the vaccine recipients showed negative nucleocapsid antibodies and no prior SARS-CoV-2 infection. This rearrangement joins TRBV3-1 (or the pseudogene TRBV3-2) to TRBJ1-4; D is ambiguous. This material consisted of CD4+ T cells from PBMCs cultured with HCoV-NL63 spike peptides, taken before COVID-19 vaccination. This sequence originates from a human donor who received a COVID-19 vaccine. This CDR3 reads CASSLGLPTNEKLFF. For the CDR3, the DNA is TGTGCCAGCAGCCTCGGACTACCAACTAATGAAAAACTGTTTTTT.